A single sample is the source of the 19 T cell receptor beta chains below, sequenced in a study of TIL therapy for anti-PD-1-resistant metastatic lung cancer (TCRdb year 2021). Using bias-controlled multiplex PCR with the immunoSEQ v3 hsTCRB kit, the TCR beta CDR3 regions were amplified from genomic DNA. What TCRdb holds here is the immuneACCESS table cut down to in-frame rearrangements. Part of the clones is not present; checked against another copy, under half of the missing clones reflect an unresolved V gene, and the others are unexplained. A total of 55,000 to 65,000 clones appear in this sample, more than 60% of them only once. The top ten clones comprise 1.8% of the sample. The time point label, as the study defines it: pre-treatment sample, taken before nivolumab and TIL therapy. This specimen consisted of blood, obtained at baseline. The receptors here all came from a person aged 25-79 years with non-small cell lung cancer.

The chain joins TRBV30 to TRBJ2-1; 11 bases agree with TRBD2. The CDR3 runs to 14 residues. Trimming at V came to 0 bases and at J to 9 bases, leaving 4 bases not matched to a gene. CDR1 GTSNPN and CDR2 SVGIG come from the germline V gene (reference sequence). CDR3 protein: CAWSVPSGRSEQFF. DNA for the CDR3: TGTGCCTGGAGTGTCCCTAGCGGGAGGTCTGAGCAGTTCTTC.

The gene calls are TRBV5-5 and TRBJ2-6; D remains ambiguous. V lost 2 bases and J 0 bases, leaving 9 bases between the germline ends. CDR1 is SGHKS and CDR2 is YYEKEE in the germline V gene (reference sequence). This CDR3 has 16 residues. The CDR3 DNA reads TGTGCCAGCAGCTTAGGACCCCACTCTGGGGCCAACGTCCTGACTTTC. Translated: CASSLGPHSGANVLTF.

This clone was counted a few times. This chain connects TRBV5-6 to TRBJ2-7; 8 bases agree with TRBD1. Trimming cost V 1 base and J 2 bases; bases outside gene matches: 5. CDR1 and CDR2 from the germline V gene are SGHDT and YYEEEE. CDR3 length equals 15 residues. The CDR3, as DNA: TGTGCCAGCAGCTTGCGGGACAGGAGAGCCTACGAGCAGTACTTC. Translating it yields CASSLRDRRAYEQYF. Full variable domain (missing parts from reference TRBV5-6 and TRBJ2-7): DAGVTQSPTHLIKTRGQQVTLRCSPKSGHDTVSWYQQALGQGPQFIFQYYEEEERQRGNFPDRFSGHQFPNYSSELNVNALLLGDSALYLCASSLRDRRAYEQYFGPGTRLTVT.

The chain has TRBV2 and TRBJ1-4, with a possible D match to TRBD1 (6 bases). Germline CDR1 SNHLY, CDR2 FYNNEI. The CDR3 runs 15 residues. Trimming took off 8 bases at V and 1 base at J, with 14 bases between the two ends. CDR3 in amino acids: CASAGQLGTNEKLFF. CDR3 DNA sequence: TGTGCCAGCGCGGGACAACTAGGAACTAATGAAAAACTGTTTTTT.

V usage is TRBV7-8 and J usage is TRBJ1-4, with D unclear. Between the trimmed V and J ends, which lost 5 bases and 13 bases, there was a span of 17 bases. The CDR3 contains 13 residues. Germline V lookup: CDR1 SGHVS, CDR2 FQNEAQ. The CDR3 DNA sequence: TGTGCCAGCAGCCCAGAGAAACTTTCTACACTGTTTTTT. Its translation is CASSPEKLSTLFF.

The chain recombines TRBV7-2 with TRBJ2-1, with D maybe TRBD2 (5 bases). The CDR3 extends over 14 amino acids. From germline, CDR1 is SGHTA and CDR2 FQGNSA. The ends were cut back, 3 bases at V and 7 bases at J, with 13 bases in the middle. The CDR3 sequence: CASSLRVVLNEQFF. In DNA, the CDR3 is TGTGCCAGCAGCTTGAGGGTAGTCCTGAATGAGCAGTTCTTC.

V usage is TRBV9 and J usage is TRBJ2-5; possibly TRBD1 for D (5 bases). CDR3 length: 14 amino acids. Trimming stripped 3 bases from V and 1 base from J, with 10 bases between. Germline CDR1 reads SGDLS; CDR2 reads YYNGEE. This CDR3 reads CASSARQLQETQYF. CDR3 in DNA: TGTGCCAGCAGCGCCCGACAGCTCCAAGAGACCCAGTACTTC.

The rearrangement links TRBV19 to TRBJ2-6; D possibly corresponds to TRBD1 (6 bases). V lost 8 bases and J lost 3, with 26 bases in between. From germline, CDR1 is LNHDA and CDR2 SQIVND (reference sequence). This CDR3 spans 19 amino acids. Written as DNA, the CDR3 is TGTGCCAGTGGGTTCCGCCAACTAAAAAACAGGGATGGGGCCAACGTCCTGACTTTC. This gives the protein CASGFRQLKNRDGANVLTF.

The table lists this clone with a count of one. The rearrangement uses TRBV5-4 and TRBJ2-2; D unclear. V was cut by 0 bases and J by 1 base, with 7 bases left in between. Germline CDR1 is SGHNT and CDR2 is YYREEE (reference sequence). The CDR3 consists of 15 residues. CDR3: CASSLGGLNTGELFF. CDR3 sequence (DNA): TGTGCCAGCAGCTTGGGCGGATTGAACACCGGGGAGCTGTTTTTT.

The chain has TRBV27 and TRBJ2-7; TRBD2 might be the D (5 bases). Germline CDR1 is MNHEY and CDR2 is SMNVEV (reference sequence). Trimming took 5 bases from V and 3 from J, leaving 11 bases between them. This CDR3 comprises 13 residues. The CDR3 coding sequence is TGTGCCAGCAGTCTAGGGAGTTACTACGAGCAGTACTTC. Protein: CASSLGSYYEQYF.

The genes are TRBV29-1 and TRBJ2-3; D is unclear. Germline-derived CDR1 and CDR2 are SQVTM and ANQGSEA. The CDR3 runs 16 residues. V lost 3 bases and J 8 bases, leaving 24 bases between the germline ends. The CDR3 DNA reads as TGCAGCGTTGAGTCCACGATAAACAGCCTACCCGGTACGCAGTATTTT. It is translated as CSVESTINSLPGTQYF.

This clone was seen a few times. V and J are TRBV30 and TRBJ1-1, with 11 nucleotides matching TRBD1. The CDR3 spans 17 residues. Germline V gives CDR1 GTSNPN, CDR2 SVGIG (reference sequence). J was trimmed by 2 bases and V by 5 bases; bases with no gene match: 13. In nucleotides, the CDR3 is TGTGCCTGGGCCGCGGGACAGGGGGTTAAGGAAAACACTGAAGCTTTCTTT. This encodes CAWAAGQGVKENTEAFF.

The chain links TRBV6-1 to TRBJ1-4; D is unresolved. Trimming left V 3 bases short and J 7 bases short, with 6 bases between. The CDR3 has 12 residues. The germline gives CDR1 MNHNS, CDR2 SASEGT. In nucleotides, the CDR3 is TGTGCCAGCAGTGAGCGGGGTGAAAAACTGTTTTTT. Its translation is CASSERGEKLFF.

This rearrangement joins TRBV15 to TRBJ2-1, with TRBD2 matching over 9 bases. This CDR3 comprises 14 residues. J lost 8 bases, V lost 0 bases, and 2 bases had no gene match. From germline, CDR1 is LNHNV and CDR2 YYDKDF (reference sequence). In nucleotides, the CDR3 is TGTGCCACCAGCAGAGAGGAGCGGGAGGATGAGCAGTTCTTC. Its protein product is CATSREEREDEQFF.

This clone was seen only a few times. This rearrangement joins TRBV6-1 to TRBJ1-5, with D unclear. The V end lost 4 bases, the J end lost 5 bases, and 9 bases lay between the germline ends. The CDR3 runs to 13 residues. CDR1 is MNHNS and CDR2 is SASEGT in the germline V gene. CDR3 amino acids: CASSGRNDQPQHF. The CDR3 region has the DNA TGTGCCAGCAGTGGACGAAATGATCAGCCCCAGCATTTT.

This clone was observed once. The chain combines TRBV6-6 with TRBJ2-3, with D perhaps TRBD2 (5 bases). The length of the CDR3 is 12 residues. Trimming shortened V by 7 bases and J by 1 base, and 6 bases separated the two germline ends. Germline V CDR1 and CDR2: MNHNY, SVGAGI (reference sequence). CDR3 loop: CASTGGTDTQYF. In nucleotides, the CDR3 is TGTGCCAGCACCGGGGGCACAGATACGCAGTATTTT.

The V and J genes are TRBV4-2 and TRBJ1-2; D may be TRBD1 (6 bases). V was clipped by 0 bases and J by 14 bases, with 16 bases between them. The germline CDR1 and CDR2 sequences are LGHNA and YNFKEQ. The CDR3 length is 13 residues. The CDR3 DNA is TGTGCCAGCAGCCAAGAAGACGGGGACATTAGAACCTTC. Translation: CASSQEDGDIRTF.

The sample holds a few counts of this clone. The chain couples TRBV4-3 to TRBJ1-2; D perhaps matches TRBD1 (5 bases). The CDR3 totals 14 residues. Germline CDR1 and CDR2: LGHNA and YSLEER. Trimming took off 0 bases at V and 4 bases at J, with 9 bases between the two ends. CDR3 DNA: TGCGCCAGCAGCCAAGATGGCCAGGGCTATGGCTACACCTTC. This translates into CASSQDGQGYGYTF.

This clone was seen more than once but under ten times. V is TRBV14 and J is TRBJ2-7; D unclear. Germline CDR1 is SGHDN and CDR2 is FVKESK. V lost 3 bases and J 2 bases, leaving 2 bases between the germline ends. The CDR3 covers 11 residues. The CDR3 region has the DNA TGTGCCAGCAGCCAGACCTACGAGCAGTACTTC. Protein: CASSQTYEQYF.